These T cell receptor beta chains were read from a single sample in a study of CD8+ T cells in alopecia areata. Assay used: immunoSEQ multiplex PCR; TCRdb lists only in-frame clones, some missing. The sample includes about 97,000 clones, less than 50% of them seen just once. Sequenced input: CD4+ T cells sorted from blood. The receptors here all came from a human donor with alopecia areata. CDR3s include the opening cysteine and the closing phenylalanine or tryptophan. D genes are given only for firm matches. Size values are once, few and many counts, or a class for expanded clones, and some rows have none.

V gene,clone size,J gene,D gene,CDR3 length,CDR3 protein,CDR3 DNA
TRBV28,.,TRBJ2-4,.,13,CASSVLAKNIQYF,TGTGCCAGCAGCGTCTTAGCCAAAAACATTCAGTACTTC
TRBV6-1,.,TRBJ1-5,.,14,CASIRGENNQPQHF,TGTGCCAGCATTAGGGGGGAAAACAATCAGCCCCAGCATTTT
TRBV7-2,few,TRBJ1-1,TRBD1,14,CASSQGQGHTEAFF,TGTGCCAGCAGCCAGGGACAGGGTCACACTGAAGCTTTCTTT
TRBV5-6,.,TRBJ2-5,TRBD2,15,CASSRTGTSEETQYF,TGTGCCAGCAGCCGTACTGGGACTAGCGAAGAGACCCAGTACTTC
TRBV9,.,TRBJ2-1,.,14,CASSPRTAYNEQFF,TGTGCCAGCAGCCCTCGGACTGCCTACAATGAGCAGTTCTTC
TRBV15,.,TRBJ2-6,.,15,CATTSMIRGANVLTF,TGTGCCACCACCAGCATGATCCGAGGGGCCAACGTCCTGACTTTC
TRBV30,.,TRBJ2-7,.,15,CAWSPNPGAFYEQYF,TGTGCCTGGAGCCCCAACCCCGGGGCGTTCTACGAGCAGTACTTC
TRBV30,.,TRBJ2-7,.,12,CAWQRSTYEQYF,TGTGCCTGGCAGAGGAGTACCTACGAGCAGTACTTC
TRBV29-1,few,TRBJ2-3,.,13,CSVRSGSTDTQYF,TGCAGCGTGCGGAGCGGGAGCACAGATACGCAGTATTTT
TRBV18,.,TRBJ2-5,.,16,CASSTGAPGSQETQYF,TGTGCCAGCTCAACTGGGGCTCCGGGGTCACAAGAGACCCAGTACTTC